This passage covers 11 T cell receptor beta chains from one sample sequenced in a study of shared T cell receptors in the human thymus. Sequenced by immunoSEQ multiplex PCR; TCRdb stores in-frame clones only, minus some. The sample gives about 660,000 clones, around 87% of which show up once; 0.0094% is in the top ten. Another study also made use of these data, one on human thymus T cells.

Sequenced: thymocytes. These receptors all stem from a boy under three years old with a congenital heart defect.

The chain combines TRBV28 with TRBJ2-7; TRBD1 agrees at 9 bases. The J segment lost 5 bases and the V segment lost 3 bases, leaving 14 bases of the junction unmatched. This CDR3 comprises 17 residues. Germline V gene sequence: CDR1 MDHEN, CDR2 SYDVKM. The CDR3 loop reads CASSFGERDRVKNEQYF. The CDR3 DNA is TGTGCCAGCAGTTTCGGGGAACGGGACAGGGTAAAAAACGAGCAGTACTTC.

This clone was found once. The rearrangement links TRBV12-5 to TRBJ2-1; 14 positions match TRBD2. CDR1 is LGHNT, CDR2 FRNRAP, per germline. CDR3 length: 16 residues. Trimming at V came to 9 bases and at J to 5 bases, leaving 9 bases not matched to a gene. CDR3 bases: TGTGCTAGCGCTATGCTGGGACTAGCGGGGGACAATGAGCAGTTCTTC. This sequence encodes CASAMLGLAGDNEQFF.

J is TRBJ1-1 and V is TRBV5-4, with a tentative D call TRBD1 (6 bases). V was cut by 4 bases and J by 1 base, with 8 bases left in between. Germline lookup yields CDR1 SGHNT and CDR2 YYREEE (reference sequence). This CDR3 contains 13 residues. The CDR3, as DNA: TGTGCCAGCAGCACACAGGGGAACACTGAAGCTTTCTTT. It yields the protein CASSTQGNTEAFF.

The chain carries TRBV5-1 and TRBJ1-5; no firm D call. Germline V gene data show CDR1 as SGHRS and CDR2 as YFSETQ. Trimming pared 0 bases from V and 1 base from J, leaving 8 bases between. The CDR3 runs to 15 residues. The CDR3 bases are TGCGCCAGCAGCTTGGCGGGTCTGAGCAATCAGCCCCAGCATTTT. Its translation: CASSLAGLSNQPQHF.

This chain joins TRBV28 and TRBJ1-3; the D gene is possibly TRBD1 (6 bases). In germline, CDR1 is MDHEN, CDR2 SYDVKM. V was pared by 11 bases and J by 1 base, with 18 bases between. This CDR3 contains 15 residues. The CDR3 nucleotides are TGTGCCGTCCTCGGGGGGGCGCTTTCTGGAAACACCATATATTTT. This codes for CAVLGGALSGNTIYF. The full variable domain, its missing parts supplied by reference TRBV28 and TRBJ1-3, is DVKVTQSSRYLVKRTGEKVFLECVQDMDHENMFWYRQDPGLGLRLIYFSYDVKMKEKGDIPEGYSVSREKKERFSLILESASTNQTSMYLCAVLGGALSGNTIYFGEGSWLTVV.

The gene calls are TRBV4-3 and TRBJ2-3; 8 bases match TRBD1. Per the germline V gene, CDR1 is LGHNA and CDR2 is YSLEER. V shed 0 bases, J shed 5 bases, and the junction held 10 bases outside the gene matches. The CDR3 is 17 residues long. CDR3 in amino acids: CASSQDLSGGHEDTQYF. As DNA, the CDR3 is TGCGCCAGCAGCCAAGATTTGTCAGGGGGCCATGAAGATACGCAGTATTTT.

The V call is TRBV30, the J call TRBJ1-4, with 10 nucleotides matching TRBD1. Germline V gene lookup returns CDR1 GTSNPN and CDR2 SVGIG (reference sequence). This CDR3 comprises 14 residues. With V trimmed by 4 bases and J by 6 bases, 5 bases remained unmatched. Here the CDR3 reads CAWNPGTGDEKLFF. DNA of the CDR3: TGTGCCTGGAATCCCGGGACAGGGGATGAAAAACTGTTTTTT.

This clone showed up just a few times. The rearrangement joins TRBV4-1 to TRBJ2-5, with D maybe TRBD2 (5 bases). This CDR3 comprises 16 residues. Per germline, CDR1 MGHRA and CDR2 YSYEKL. Trimming took off 0 bases at V and 4 bases at J, with 15 bases between the two ends. The CDR3 DNA reads as TGCGCCAGCAGCCAAGACCCCGGCCGGGGAGCAGAGACCCAGTACTTC. It translates to CASSQDPGRGAETQYF.

The rearrangement links TRBV5-8 to TRBJ2-7; 9 nucleotides agree with TRBD2. The CDR3 length is 13 residues. V lost 5 bases to trimming and J lost 4 bases; unmatched junction nucleotides: 4. Germline V lookup: CDR1 SGHTS, CDR2 YDEGEE. CDR3 coding DNA: TGTGCCAGCAGGGGTCTAGCGGGGTACGAGCAGTACTTC. Translating it yields CASRGLAGYEQYF.

This chain uses TRBV29-1 with TRBJ1-5; TRBD1 might be the D (5 bases). Germline assignment: CDR1 SQVTM and CDR2 ANQGSEA. This CDR3 is 14 amino acids long. V lost 7 bases and J 1 base, leaving 14 bases between the germline ends. CDR3 loop: CSATDRQSNQPQHF. CDR3 sequence (DNA): TGCAGCGCTACAGACCGACAGAGCAATCAGCCCCAGCATTTT.

This sequence joins TRBV19 and TRBJ1-2; possibly TRBD1 for D (6 bases). CDR3 length equals 18 residues. Germline V CDR1 and CDR2: LNHDA, SQIVND (reference sequence). Trimming left V 3 bases short and J 5 bases short, with 25 bases between. The CDR3 nucleotides are TGTGCCAGTAGTATCCCCCCACCAGGGGAGGGTCCTTTTTATGGCTACACCTTC. Translation gives CASSIPPPGEGPFYGYTF.